These 13 T cell receptor beta chains came from one sample sequenced in a study of blood T cells in healthy people across ages. The second PCR ran 7 to 11 cycles with a sample-barcoded 5' primer and J-beta primers. TCRdb re-analysed the 5' RACE reads in MiXCR, keeping a single row per CDR3 protein. The table has some 900,000 distinct CDR3 sequences, roughly 52% seen once. Material: blood. These receptors all come from a man aged 25 to 40 in good health.

This clonotype was counted between two and nine times. V usage is TRBV7-6 and J usage is TRBJ2-3, with D possibly being TRBD1 (6 bases). The CDR3 has 17 residues. The germline CDR1 and CDR2 sequences are SGHVS and FNYEAQ. V lost 4 bases and J 0 bases, leaving 17 bases between the germline ends. CDR3: CASSSAARTVSTDTQYF. In DNA form, the CDR3 reads TGTGCCAGCAGCTCGGCTGCAAGGACAGTTAGCACAGATACGCAGTATTTT.

This clonotype was picked up a small number of times. The rearrangement uses TRBV2 and TRBJ1-5; 9 bases line up with TRBD1. J was trimmed by 6 bases and V by 4 bases; bases with no gene match: 13. Germline V lookup: CDR1 SNHLY, CDR2 FYNNEI. The CDR3 covers 17 residues. The CDR3 coding sequence is TGTGCCAGCAGTGCCACCGGGACAGGGACAATCCGTCAGCCCCAGCATTTT. This encodes CASSATGTGTIRQPQHF.

This clonotype was found once. It may be a read error: a sequence one base away is much more abundant. The chain is built from TRBV7-2 and TRBJ2-1, with D unresolved. Looked up from germline, CDR1 is SGHTA and CDR2 is FQGNSA. The CDR3 loop spans 15 amino acids. Written as DNA, the CDR3 is TGTGCCTGCAGCCCCCAACAGAGCTCCTACAATGAGCAGTTCTTC. Translation gives CACSPQQSSYNEQFF.

The table lists this clonotype with a few counts. The chain couples TRBV7-9 to TRBJ1-2; TRBD1 aligns across 7 bases. The V gene's germline CDR1 is SEHNR and CDR2 FQNEAQ (reference sequence). V lost 6 bases to trimming and J lost 4 bases; unmatched junction nucleotides: 8. The CDR3 runs 14 residues. The CDR3 is CASSGDSVVYGYTF. CDR3 DNA: TGTGCCAGCAGTGGGGACAGCGTGGTCTATGGCTACACCTTC.

This clonotype was seen many times. The CDR3 region is CSATHGTAKNIQYF. CDR3 DNA: TGCAGTGCTACACACGGGACAGCCAAAAACATTCAGTACTTC. The chain carries TRBV20-1 and TRBJ2-4, with D tentatively TRBD1 or TRBD2 (5 bases each). CDR1 and CDR2 (germline): DFQATT, SNEGSKA (reference sequence). Deletions cut 4 bases from V and 0 bases from J, with 10 bases between. The CDR3 has 14 amino acids.

V gene TRBV6-6 combines with J gene TRBJ2-3, with D unclear. CDR3 size: 13 residues. In germline, CDR1 is MNHNY, CDR2 SVGAGI (reference sequence). V gave up 8 bases and J gave up 6 bases, with 15 bases separating them. This CDR3 reads CASGVAGLDTQYF. The CDR3 nucleotides read TGTGCCAGCGGGGTAGCCGGTCTGGATACGCAGTATTTT.

V is TRBV4-1 and J is TRBJ2-7; D perhaps matches TRBD1 (6 bases). CDR1 MGHRA and CDR2 YSYEKL come from the germline V gene. This CDR3 has 15 amino acids. V lost 1 base and J 3 bases, leaving 13 bases between the germline ends. The CDR3 bases are TGCGCCAGCAGCCAAGCGGCCGGGACAAACTACGAGCAGTACTTC. Protein product: CASSQAAGTNYEQYF.

V and J are TRBV20-1 and TRBJ1-2, with a tentative D call TRBD1 (5 bases). This CDR3 is 14 amino acids long. V was pared by 6 bases and J by 8 bases, with 22 bases between. Germline assignment: CDR1 DFQATT and CDR2 SNEGSKA (reference sequence). CDR3 sequence: CSASLQGDTKGYTF. In nucleotides, the CDR3 is TGCAGTGCCAGCCTGCAGGGTGATACGAAAGGCTACACCTTC.

This chain connects TRBV6-5 to TRBJ2-3; 9 bases are a match to TRBD1. The CDR3 is 15 amino acids. Germline V gives CDR1 MNHEY, CDR2 SVGAGI. The V gene end was trimmed by 6 bases and the J gene end by 7 bases; junction bases not matched to a gene: 11. This chain's CDR3 is CASSRNPGQGNTQYF. The CDR3 DNA is TGTGCCAGCAGCCGAAACCCGGGACAGGGTAATACGCAGTATTTT.

This clonotype was seen a few times. The chain combines TRBV29-1 with TRBJ2-3, with 12 positions matching TRBD2. With V trimmed by 5 bases and J by 0 bases, 9 bases remained unmatched. The CDR3 totals 17 residues. Germline lookup yields CDR1 SQVTM and CDR2 ANQGSEA. CDR3 protein: CSVLTSGRPPSTDTQYF. For the CDR3, the DNA is TGCAGCGTTTTGACTAGCGGGAGACCACCTAGCACAGATACGCAGTATTTT.

In this sample, this clonotype turned up a few times. This chain uses TRBV7-8 with TRBJ2-2; D possibly corresponds to TRBD1 (6 bases). The ends were cut back, 5 bases at V and 1 base at J, with 8 bases in the middle. The CDR3 loop spans 14 amino acids. CDR1 and CDR2 from the germline V gene are SGHVS and FQNEAQ. This CDR3 is CASSQGQNTGELFF. The CDR3 coding sequence is TGTGCCAGCAGCCAGGGACAGAACACCGGGGAGCTGTTTTTT. The full variable domain, with the rest looked up from reference TRBV7-8 and TRBJ2-2, is GAGVSQSPRYKVAKRGQDVALRCDPISGHVSLFWYQQALGQGPEFLTYFQNEAQLDKSGLPSDRFFAERPEGSVSTLKIQRTQQEDSAVYLCASSQGQNTGELFFGEGSRLTVL.

This sequence joins TRBV5-6 and TRBJ2-4, with D possibly TRBD1 on 6 matching bases. The V gene lost 1 base and the J gene lost 5 bases, with 22 bases spanning the gap. Germline CDR1 and CDR2: SGHDT and YYEEEE. This CDR3 is 18 amino acids long. CDR3 nucleotide sequence: TGTGCCAGCAGCTTGACTCGACAGGCTCTTACATCCGAAAACATTCAGTACTTC. Protein: CASSLTRQALTSENIQYF.

This clonotype has at least ten counts. This chain links TRBV25-1 with TRBJ1-5; D ambiguous. Trimming cost V 5 bases and J 2 bases, with 7 bases left between them. Germline V lookup: CDR1 MGHDK, CDR2 SYGVNS. The CDR3 consists of 13 residues. CDR3 sequence reads: CASSPAGNQPQHF. Written as DNA, the CDR3 is TGTGCCAGCAGTCCCGCGGGCAATCAGCCCCAGCATTTT.